The entry below describes one TCR beta chain. Here immunoSEQ multiplex PCR was the method, and the copy in TCRdb shows in-frame clones only, minus some. The data show some 640,000 clones, roughly 90% seen once. The data belong to a study of Ad26.COV2.S vaccination and SARS-CoV-2 variants. Treatment specified: some 20 received Ad26.COV2.S at low or high dose, single or two shots; about 5 received placebo; per-sample allocation not given. Day 63 after the first vaccine or placebo injection was the time point for sampling. Per the germline V gene, CDR1 is KGHSH and CDR2 is LQKENI. Trimming took off 6 bases at V and 3 bases at J, with 11 bases between the two ends. The CDR3 is 13 amino acids.

The V and J genes are TRBV18 and TRBJ1-1; maybe TRBD1 (6 bases). This TCR was sampled from a person aged 18 to 65 who received the Ad26.COV2.S COVID-19 vaccine or a placebo. This specimen was peripheral blood, taken in a trial of Ad26.COV2.S vaccine versus placebo. The chain's CDR3 is CASSYREDTEAFF. CDR3 DNA: TGTGCCAGCTCCTACAGGGAGGACACTGAAGCTTTCTTT.